The clone carrying this T cell receptor beta chain was found many times. Its specificity is unknown. The CDR3 consists of 16 residues. With 4 bases removed from V and 0 bases from J, the gap between germline ends came to 13 bases. Germline CDR1 and CDR2: SEHNR and FQNEAQ (reference sequence). This sample was included in a study of T-cell memory formation after mild COVID-19. Whole-study context: Most TCR clusters belonged to a single donor. The study, taken as a whole, reports: Clones which contracted sat mainly in CM and EM if CD4+, and in EMRA if CD8+.

Using its own MiXCR run on the 5' RACE reads, TCRdb lists one record per CDR3 protein. The sample includes fewer than 700,000 distinct CDR3 sequences, about a sixth of them seen just once. Sequenced: PBMCs or a T cell subset sorted from them (not recorded which). The rearrangement uses TRBV7-9 and TRBJ2-1; D is possibly TRBD1 or TRBD2 (5 bases each). This receptor was identified in an adult woman who had mild COVID-19 (a few samples of this study predate the infection). Cell type and time point are not known. The CDR3 reads CASSSPGRSSYNEQFF. The CDR3 DNA sequence: TGTGCCAGCAGCTCCCCGGGACGGAGCTCCTACAATGAGCAGTTCTTC.